Reported below is one TCR beta chain. Antigen specificity is unknown. The data are from a study of cytomegalovirus exposure and HLA in healthy donors. General observations from the study: Later analysis indicated greater clonal expansion among HLA-associated TCR beta chains than among equally common other chains. A missense variant in DCLRE1C was later tied to TCR beta V- and J-gene trimming.

The donors gave bone marrow, and they were healthy. A multiplex PCR was run with 60 Vbeta primers and 13 Jbeta primers. Assay: immunoSEQ multiplex PCR; the TCRdb copy retains only in-frame clones and omits some. The table shows 85,000 to 120,000 clones, with around 79% occurring only once. The CDR3 sequence is 11 residues long. The V gene's germline CDR1 is MDHEN and CDR2 SYDVKM. V lost 2 bases, J lost 13 bases, and 11 bases lay in between. The chain employs TRBV28 and TRBJ1-1; no clear D. The clonotype was recovered from a man aged 60 to 75 in good health and CMV-seronegative. Input material: PBMCs. CDR3 nucleotides: TGTGCCAGCAGTTTAATGCGGGAGAGTTTCTTT. The encoded protein is CASSLMRESFF. The variable domain in full, with the rest retrieved from reference TRBV28 and TRBJ1-1, is DVKVTQSSRYLVKRTGEKVFLECVQDMDHENMFWYRQDPGLGLRLIYFSYDVKMKEKGDIPEGYSVSREKKERFSLILESASTNQTSMYLCASSLMRESFFGQGTRLTVV.